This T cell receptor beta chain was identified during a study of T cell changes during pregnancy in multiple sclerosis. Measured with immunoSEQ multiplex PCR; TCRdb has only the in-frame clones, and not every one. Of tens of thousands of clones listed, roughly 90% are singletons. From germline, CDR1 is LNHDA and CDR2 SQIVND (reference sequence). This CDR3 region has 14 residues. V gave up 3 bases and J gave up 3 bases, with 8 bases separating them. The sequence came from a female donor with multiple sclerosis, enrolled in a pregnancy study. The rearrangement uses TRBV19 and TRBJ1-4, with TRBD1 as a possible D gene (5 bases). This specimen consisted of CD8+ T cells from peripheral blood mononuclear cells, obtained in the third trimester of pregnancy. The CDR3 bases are TGTGCCAGTAGTATGCGGACATCTAATGAAAAACTGTTTTTT. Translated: CASSMRTSNEKLFF.